In this sample, the clone carrying this TCR beta chain turned up a few times. This entry belongs to a study of T-cell memory formation after mild COVID-19. Each CDR3 protein is one row after TCRdb ran MiXCR on the 5' RACE reads. Among 150,000 to 200,000 distinct CDR3 sequences listed, around 13% were seen once. The CDR3 length is 11 residues. Germline CDR1 LGHDT, CDR2 YNNKEL (reference sequence). The V end lost 9 bases, the J end lost 4 bases, and 10 bases lay between the germline ends. The sample taken for sequencing was PBMCs or a T cell subset sorted from them (not recorded which). The sequence was obtained from an adult woman who had mild COVID-19 (a few samples of this study predate the infection). Cell type and time point are not known. The rearrangement joins TRBV3-1 to TRBJ2-7; D possibly corresponds to TRBD1 (6 bases). CDR3 amino acids: CASGQYYEQYF. CDR3 nucleotides: TGTGCCAGTGGACAGTATTACGAGCAGTACTTC.